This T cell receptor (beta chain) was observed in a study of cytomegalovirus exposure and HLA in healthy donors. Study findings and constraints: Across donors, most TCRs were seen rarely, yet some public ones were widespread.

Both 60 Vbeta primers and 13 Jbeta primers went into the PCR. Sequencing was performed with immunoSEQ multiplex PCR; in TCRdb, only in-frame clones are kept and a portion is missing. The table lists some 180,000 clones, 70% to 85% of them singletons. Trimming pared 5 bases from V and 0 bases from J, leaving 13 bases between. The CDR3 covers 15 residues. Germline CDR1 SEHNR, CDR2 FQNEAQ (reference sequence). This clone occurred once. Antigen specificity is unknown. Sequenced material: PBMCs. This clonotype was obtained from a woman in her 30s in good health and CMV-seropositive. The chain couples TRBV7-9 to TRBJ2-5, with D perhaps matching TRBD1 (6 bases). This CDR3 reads CASSPAGAYQETQYF. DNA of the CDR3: TGTGCCAGCAGCCCGGCAGGGGCCTACCAAGAGACCCAGTACTTC.